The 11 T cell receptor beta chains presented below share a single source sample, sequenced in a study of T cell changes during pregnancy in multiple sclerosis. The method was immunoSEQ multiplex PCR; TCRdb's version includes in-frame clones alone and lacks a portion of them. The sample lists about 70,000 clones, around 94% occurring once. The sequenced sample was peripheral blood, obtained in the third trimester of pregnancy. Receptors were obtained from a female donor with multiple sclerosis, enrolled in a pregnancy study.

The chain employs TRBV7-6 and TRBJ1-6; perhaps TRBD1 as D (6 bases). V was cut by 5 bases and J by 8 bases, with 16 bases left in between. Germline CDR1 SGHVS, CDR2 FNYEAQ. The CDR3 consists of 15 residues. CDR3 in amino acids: CASSARTRGDSPLHF. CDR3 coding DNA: TGTGCCAGCAGCGCCCGGACCAGGGGCGATTCACCCCTCCACTTT.

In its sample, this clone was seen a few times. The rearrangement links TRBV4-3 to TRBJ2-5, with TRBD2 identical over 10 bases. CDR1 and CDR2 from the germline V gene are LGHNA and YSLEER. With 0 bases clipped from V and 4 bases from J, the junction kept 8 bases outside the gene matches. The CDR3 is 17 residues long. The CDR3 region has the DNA TGCGCCAGCAGCCAAGAGGTCCAGCGGGGGGGCGGAGAGACCCAGTACTTC. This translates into CASSQEVQRGGGETQYF.

The CDR3 region has the DNA TGTGCCAGCAGCAAAGACCGAAGGGGGTACGAGCAGTACTTC. This translates into CASSKDRRGYEQYF. The chain couples TRBV21-1 to TRBJ2-7; the tabulated D call, TRBD1, remains unverified against the DNA. TRBV21-1 is recorded as a pseudogene. The CDR3 spans 14 residues.

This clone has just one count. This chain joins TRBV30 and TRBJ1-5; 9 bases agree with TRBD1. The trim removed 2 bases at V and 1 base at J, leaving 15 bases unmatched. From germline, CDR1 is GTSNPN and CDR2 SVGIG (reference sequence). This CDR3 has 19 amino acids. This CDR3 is CAWSYPGQGGSMSNQPQHF. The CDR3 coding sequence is TGTGCCTGGAGTTATCCGGGACAGGGTGGCAGTATGAGCAATCAGCCCCAGCATTTT.

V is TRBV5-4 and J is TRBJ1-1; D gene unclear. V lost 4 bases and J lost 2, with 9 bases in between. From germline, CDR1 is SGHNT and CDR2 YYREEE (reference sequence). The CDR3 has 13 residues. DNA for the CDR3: TGTGCCAGCAGCCCGGGAGGTAACACTGAAGCTTTCTTT. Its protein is CASSPGGNTEAFF.

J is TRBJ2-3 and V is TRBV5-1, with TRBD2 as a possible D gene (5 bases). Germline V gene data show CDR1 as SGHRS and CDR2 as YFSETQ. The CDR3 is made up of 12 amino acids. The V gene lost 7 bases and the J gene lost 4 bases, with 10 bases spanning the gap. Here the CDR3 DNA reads TGCGCCAGCGGAGTCGGGGCAGATACGCAGTATTTT. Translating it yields CASGVGADTQYF.

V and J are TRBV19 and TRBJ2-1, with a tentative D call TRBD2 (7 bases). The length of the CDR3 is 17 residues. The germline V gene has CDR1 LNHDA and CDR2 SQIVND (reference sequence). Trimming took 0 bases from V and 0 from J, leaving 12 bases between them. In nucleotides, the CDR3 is TGTGCCAGTAGTATAGATCTGGGGGGGCCCTCCTACAATGAGCAGTTCTTC. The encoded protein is CASSIDLGGPSYNEQFF. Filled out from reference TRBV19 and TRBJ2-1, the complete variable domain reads DGGITQSPKYLFRKEGQNVTLSCEQNLNHDAMYWYRQDPGQGLRLIYYSQIVNDFQKGDIAEGYSVSREKKESFPLTVTSAQKNPTAFYLCASSIDLGGPSYNEQFFGPGTRLTVL.

This CDR3 is CASGLGGARSTDTQYF. CDR3 bases: TGTGCCAGCGGCCTGGGGGGGGCCAGATCCACAGATACGCAGTATTTT. The gene calls are TRBV9 and TRBJ2-3; the D gene is possibly TRBD2 (7 bases). The CDR3 runs 16 residues. Trimming shortened V by 7 bases and J by 2 bases, and 20 bases separated the two germline ends. Germline CDR1 and CDR2: SGDLS and YYNGEE.

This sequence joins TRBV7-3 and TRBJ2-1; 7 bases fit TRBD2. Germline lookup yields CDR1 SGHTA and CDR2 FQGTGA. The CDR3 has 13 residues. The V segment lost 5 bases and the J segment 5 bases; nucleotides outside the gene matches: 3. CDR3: CASSLGTNNEQFF. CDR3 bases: TGTGCCAGCAGCCTCGGGACTAACAATGAGCAGTTCTTC. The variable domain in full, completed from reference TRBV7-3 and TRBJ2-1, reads GAGVSQTPSNKVTEKGKYVELRCDPISGHTALYWYRQSLGQGPEFLIYFQGTGAADDSGLPNDRFFAVRPEGSVSTLKIQRTERGDSAVYLCASSLGTNNEQFFGPGTRLTVL.

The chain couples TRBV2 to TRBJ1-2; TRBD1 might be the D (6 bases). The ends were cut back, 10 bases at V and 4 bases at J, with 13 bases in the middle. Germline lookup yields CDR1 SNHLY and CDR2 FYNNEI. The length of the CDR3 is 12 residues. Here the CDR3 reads CATATRGYGYTF. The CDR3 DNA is TGTGCCACCGCGACCAGGGGCTATGGCTACACCTTC.

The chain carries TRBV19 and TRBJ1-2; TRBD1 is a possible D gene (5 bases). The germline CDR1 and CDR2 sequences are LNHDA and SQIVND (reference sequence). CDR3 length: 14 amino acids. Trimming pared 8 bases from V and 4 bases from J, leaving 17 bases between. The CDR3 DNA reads TGTGCCAGTGCGGAGTGGGGCCCGGCCTATGGCTACACCTTC. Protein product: CASAEWGPAYGYTF.